This T cell receptor (beta chain) comes out of a study of CD8 T cells in Susac syndrome. Regarding the study as a whole: The study conceded that its TCR sequencing and HLA analysis involved relatively few individuals.

For this clonotype: Its target is unknown.

About 0.5 to 1 ug RNA was reverse transcribed with random hexamers. Amplification of TCR beta CDR3 was carried out by immunoSEQ multiplex PCR, which covered 54 Vbeta and 13 Jbeta segments. MiXCR, run by TCRdb on the immunoSEQ multiplex PCR reads, gives a single entry per CDR3 protein. The sample contains under 550,000 distinct CDR3 sequences, 85% of which appear only once. CD8+ and CD4+ T cells taken from blood had their TCR beta sequenced. Negative isolation yielded the CD8+ and CD4+ T cells, while FACS enriched the TEMRA cells. CDR1 LNHDA and CDR2 SQIVND come from the germline V gene (reference sequence). Trimming at V came to 1 base and at J to 7 bases, leaving 4 bases not matched to a gene. The CDR3 runs 14 residues.

Sequencing was carried out using CD8+ T cells from PBMCs. The clonotype was recovered from a human donor with multiple sclerosis. The gene calls are TRBV19 and TRBJ1-5, with TRBD1 matching 7 bases. The DNA of the CDR3 is TGTGCCAGTAGTATAGTACAGGGGCTGCAGCCCCAGCATTTT. Its protein is CASSIVQGLQPQHF.